These 32 T cell receptor beta chains came from one sample sequenced in a study of T cells of healthy individuals. TCRdb re-analysed the 5' RACE reads in MiXCR, keeping a single row per CDR3 protein. The data hold 75,000 to 95,000 distinct CDR3 sequences, with approximately 5.4% observed a single time. All receptors derive from a female donor in good health.

The chain is built from TRBV12-3 or TRBV12-4 and TRBJ2-4; D is possibly TRBD1 (7 bases). Trimming cost V 3 bases and J 7 bases, with 10 bases left between them. The CDR3 is 13 amino acids. Here the CDR3 reads CASSFSGGNIQYF. CDR3 bases: TGTGCCAGCAGTTTCTCAGGGGGGAACATTCAGTACTTC.

This clonotype has only a few counts. The chain is built from TRBV7-8 and TRBJ2-2; D gene ambiguous. This CDR3 has 14 residues. With 1 base removed from V and 4 bases from J, the gap between germline ends came to 7 bases. Germline V gene sequence: CDR1 SGHVS, CDR2 FQNEAQ. The CDR3 spells CASSLERLTGELFF. In DNA, the CDR3 is TGTGCCAGCAGCTTAGAGAGGCTCACCGGGGAGCTGTTTTTT.

The rearrangement uses TRBV3-1 and TRBJ1-1, with D maybe TRBD1 (5 bases). CDR1 is LGHDT and CDR2 is YNNKEL in the germline V gene (reference sequence). CDR3 length: 16 residues. Trimming removed 0 bases from V and 5 bases from J, with 16 bases in between. The CDR3, as DNA: TGTGCCAGCAGCCAAGATCTTGGGGCGCCGGTGACTGAAGCTTTCTTT. It specifies CASSQDLGAPVTEAFF.

In its sample, this clonotype was seen many times. V is TRBV5-4 and J is TRBJ1-2, with D perhaps matching TRBD1 (5 bases). Germline V gene lookup returns CDR1 SGHNT and CDR2 YYREEE (reference sequence). CDR3 length: 15 amino acids. V dropped 4 bases and J dropped 2 bases, with 15 bases sitting between them. The CDR3 protein is CASSQKWTSNYGYTF. Written as DNA, the CDR3 is TGTGCCAGCAGCCAAAAGTGGACAAGCAACTATGGCTACACCTTC.

In this sample, this clonotype turned up a few times. The chain combines TRBV18 with TRBJ1-1, with TRBD1 matching 8 bases. Germline CDR1 reads KGHSH; CDR2 reads LQKENI. This CDR3 is 15 amino acids long. J lost 0 bases, V lost 5 bases, and 5 bases had no gene match. DNA for the CDR3: TGTGCCAGCTCAGGACAGGGTTCAATGAACACTGAAGCTTTCTTT. It yields the protein CASSGQGSMNTEAFF.

This clonotype has a count of ten or more. The rearrangement links TRBV5-5 to TRBJ2-7; 7 positions agree with TRBD1. The CDR3 length is 13 residues. V lost 3 bases and J lost 6; bases outside the gene matches: 6. From germline, CDR1 is SGHKS and CDR2 YYEKEE (reference sequence). DNA for the CDR3: TGTGCCAGCAGCTCCTCCGGACAGGTCGAGCAGTACTTC. Translation: CASSSSGQVEQYF.

This clonotype was observed a few times. The chain uses TRBV28 and TRBJ1-5; TRBD1 aligns across 12 bases. CDR1 MDHEN and CDR2 SYDVKM come from the germline V gene. J lost 2 bases, V lost 6 bases, and 8 bases had no gene match. CDR3 length: 17 residues. CDR3: CASRTGTGGYGNQPQHF. CDR3 sequence (DNA): TGTGCCAGCAGGACCGGGACAGGGGGCTATGGCAATCAGCCCCAGCATTTT. The complete variable domain, with remaining parts taken from reference TRBV28 and TRBJ1-5, reads DVKVTQSSRYLVKRTGEKVFLECVQDMDHENMFWYRQDPGLGLRLIYFSYDVKMKEKGDIPEGYSVSREKKERFSLILESASTNQTSMYLCASRTGTGGYGNQPQHFGDGTRLSIL.

This clonotype has a handful of counts. The chain employs TRBV12-3 or TRBV12-4 and TRBJ1-1; possible D gene TRBD1, 6 bases. The V gene lost 6 bases and the J gene lost 1 base, with 18 bases spanning the gap. CDR3 length: 16 amino acids. The CDR3: CASSPIGGTRNTEAFF. The DNA of the CDR3 is TGTGCCAGCAGCCCAATCGGAGGGACAAGGAACACTGAAGCTTTCTTT.

V usage is TRBV7-2 and J usage is TRBJ2-7; a possible D gene is TRBD2 (6 bases). V was pared by 4 bases and J by 4 bases, with 14 bases between. The CDR3 is made up of 14 amino acids. CDR1 and CDR2 from the germline V gene are SGHTA and FQGNSA. The CDR3 is CASSSWEAGYEQYF. The CDR3 DNA reads as TGTGCCAGCAGCTCCTGGGAGGCTGGGTACGAGCAGTACTTC.

This clonotype was recorded many times. CDR3 coding DNA: TGTGCCAGCAGGAGACAGCGGAATCAGCCCCAGCATTTT. Translation gives CASRRQRNQPQHF. The chain has TRBV6-5 and TRBJ1-5, with a possible D match to TRBD1 (5 bases). V dropped 6 bases and J dropped 4 bases, with 10 bases sitting between them. Germline lookup yields CDR1 MNHEY and CDR2 SVGAGI. The CDR3 length is 13 residues.

The rearrangement joins TRBV7-9 to TRBJ1-2; D is uncertain. V was clipped by 3 bases and J by 7 bases, with 12 bases between them. This CDR3 spans 13 amino acids. Germline CDR1 reads SEHNR; CDR2 reads FQNEAQ (reference sequence). CDR3 DNA: TGTGCCAGCAGCTTTGGCAGATGGTTTGGCTACACCTTC. It codes for CASSFGRWFGYTF. Full variable domain (outside the CDR3, taken from reference TRBV7-9 and TRBJ1-2): DTGVSQNPRHKITKRGQNVTFRCDPISEHNRLYWYRQTLGQGPEFLTYFQNEAQLEKSRLLSDRFSAERPKGSFSTLEIQRTEQGDSAMYLCASSFGRWFGYTFGSGTRLTVV.

This clonotype has just a few counts. The chain is built from TRBV7-2 and TRBJ1-6, with 9 bases matching TRBD1. Germline CDR1 reads SGHTA; CDR2 reads FQGNSA. The ends lost 4 bases at V and 10 bases at J; junction bases unmatched: 11. This CDR3 region has 16 residues. DNA of the CDR3: TGTGCCAGCAGCTCACAAACCGGGACAGGGAAGTCACCCCTCCACTTT. Its translation: CASSSQTGTGKSPLHF.

This clonotype was counted at least ten times. CDR3 in amino acids: CSARDSYEQYF. Written as DNA, the CDR3 is TGCAGCGCTCGGGACTCCTACGAGCAGTACTTC. V gene TRBV29-1 combines with J gene TRBJ2-7; maybe TRBD2 (5 bases). This CDR3 has 11 residues. The germline V and J ends were trimmed by 7 bases and 0 bases, with 7 bases remaining between them. Germline V gives CDR1 SQVTM, CDR2 ANQGSEA.

The CDR3 nucleotides read TGTGCCAGCAGTTTGGGAACGGATGAAGCTTTCTTT. Translation: CASSLGTDEAFF. The gene calls are TRBV12-3 or TRBV12-4 and TRBJ1-1; D is unresolved. V lost 3 bases to trimming and J lost 7 bases, with 9 bases between them. The CDR3 has 12 residues.

This clonotype was counted ten times or more. The chain uses TRBV29-1 and TRBJ1-1, with D tentatively TRBD1 (6 bases). Trimming pared 7 bases from V and 5 bases from J, leaving 17 bases between. CDR1 SQVTM and CDR2 ANQGSEA come from the germline V gene. This CDR3 comprises 13 residues. This chain's CDR3 is CSGLTGKDTEAFF. The CDR3 region has the DNA TGCAGCGGACTAACAGGGAAGGATACTGAAGCTTTCTTT.

A note on this clonotype: Being one base from a much bigger clone, this may be a read error. The chain links TRBV28 to TRBJ2-7; a possible D gene is TRBD2 (5 bases). This CDR3 contains 14 residues. Germline CDR1 reads MDHEN; CDR2 reads SYDVKM. The CDR3 sequence is CASSSGSRTYKQYF. In DNA, the CDR3 is TGTGCCAGCAGTTCGGGGTCTAGGACCTACAAGCAGTACTTC.

This clonotype was counted at least ten times. The chain links TRBV6-1 to TRBJ2-1, with D possibly TRBD2 on 6 matching bases. Germline V lookup: CDR1 MNHNS, CDR2 SASEGT. This CDR3 spans 15 amino acids. The V and J ends lost 3 bases and 4 bases respectively, with 13 bases between them. CDR3 in amino acids: CASSEVGGGYNEQFF. The CDR3 DNA reads TGTGCCAGCAGTGAGGTGGGAGGAGGGTACAATGAGCAGTTCTTC.

This clonotype was counted ten times or more. This chain joins TRBV2 and TRBJ2-7, with a weak D call TRBD1 (6 bases). V shed 5 bases and J shed 3 bases, with 11 bases lying between them. Germline loops: CDR1 SNHLY, CDR2 FYNNEI. The CDR3 spans 13 residues. DNA of the CDR3: TGTGCCAGCAGTAGAGGACAGTACTACGAGCAGTACTTC. Its protein product is CASSRGQYYEQYF.

In this sample, this clonotype turned up many times. The CDR3 sequence: CASSVDPGVSYNEQFF. The CDR3 DNA is TGTGCCAGCAGCGTAGATCCGGGAGTGTCCTACAATGAGCAGTTCTTC. The chain combines TRBV9 with TRBJ2-1; tentative D call: TRBD2 (6 bases). The V end was cut by 0 bases, the J end by 1 base, with 11 bases between. This CDR3 has 16 residues. Germline CDR1 and CDR2: SGDLS and YYNGEE.

There are many counts of this clonotype. The chain has TRBV5-1 and TRBJ2-1; maybe TRBD2 (5 bases). The germline V gene encodes CDR1 SGHRS and CDR2 YFSETQ. V was trimmed by 0 bases and J by 2 bases, leaving 6 bases between them. The CDR3 covers 14 residues. The CDR3 loop is CASSLDGTYNEQFF. The CDR3, as DNA: TGCGCCAGCAGCTTGGACGGGACCTACAATGAGCAGTTCTTC.

This clonotype was recorded many times. The rearrangement joins TRBV4-3 to TRBJ1-3; D remains ambiguous. Trimming took 4 bases from V and 4 from J, leaving 11 bases between them. Germline CDR1 and CDR2: LGHNA and YSLEER. The CDR3 covers 14 residues. CDR3: CASSPLEQGNTIYF. CDR3 coding DNA: TGCGCCAGCAGCCCCCTGGAGCAGGGAAACACCATATATTTT.

The chain is built from TRBV3-1 and TRBJ2-1; 7 bases fit TRBD2. This CDR3 contains 17 residues. V lost 0 bases to trimming and J lost 7 bases; unmatched junction nucleotides: 12. Germline V gene lookup returns CDR1 LGHDT and CDR2 YNNKEL (reference sequence). The CDR3 here is CASSQEKGREYPNEQFF. CDR3 coding DNA: TGTGCCAGCAGCCAAGAAAAGGGGCGGGAGTATCCGAATGAGCAGTTCTTC.

This clonotype was observed at least ten times. The chain uses TRBV5-4 and TRBJ2-1; D not certain. The length of the CDR3 is 13 residues. Germline assignment: CDR1 SGHNT and CDR2 YYREEE (reference sequence). V was pared by 2 bases and J by 5 bases, with 8 bases between. CDR3 DNA: TGTGCCAGCAGCTTACTCGGAGACAATGAGCAGTTCTTC. Its protein product is CASSLLGDNEQFF.

The sample holds many counts of this clonotype. This chain links TRBV28 with TRBJ1-2; D not resolved. The CDR3 extends over 15 amino acids. Germline V gives CDR1 MDHEN, CDR2 SYDVKM. Deletions cut 3 bases from V and 1 base from J, with 12 bases between. The DNA of the CDR3 is TGTGCCAGCAGTTTGAGAAGAGAGTATAACTATGGCTACACCTTC. This encodes CASSLRREYNYGYTF.

This clonotype occurred a few times. The chain couples TRBV10-3 to TRBJ1-2, with TRBD1 as a possible D gene (6 bases). CDR1 and CDR2 from the germline V gene are ENHRY and SYGVKD. The CDR3 spans 13 residues. V was clipped by 7 bases and J by 4 bases, with 13 bases between them. The CDR3 loop reads CAIKAGESYGYTF. The DNA of the CDR3 is TGTGCCATCAAAGCAGGGGAAAGCTATGGCTACACCTTC.

This chain uses TRBV19 with TRBJ2-6, with TRBD1 identical over 7 bases. Germline V gene lookup returns CDR1 LNHDA and CDR2 SQIVND (reference sequence). The V segment lost 9 bases and the J segment 4 bases; nucleotides outside the gene matches: 9. The CDR3 runs 15 residues. CDR3 loop: CASAGRGTGANVLTF. The CDR3 bases are TGTGCCAGCGCAGGCAGGGGGACAGGGGCCAACGTCCTGACTTTC.

This clonotype was counted many times. The chain employs TRBV12-3 or TRBV12-4 and TRBJ1-3, with D hard to call. The V gene lost 6 bases and the J gene lost 6 bases, with 12 bases spanning the gap. This CDR3 comprises 13 residues. CDR3 amino acids: CASSPGGPNTIYF. In DNA form, the CDR3 reads TGTGCCAGCAGCCCAGGTGGACCAAACACCATATATTTT.

There are many counts of this clonotype. The gene calls are TRBV4-3 and TRBJ2-5, with a weak D call TRBD2 (5 bases). The germline V gene has CDR1 LGHNA and CDR2 YSLEER. This CDR3 is built from 15 residues. Trimming took 0 bases from V and 4 from J, leaving 12 bases between them. The CDR3 nucleotides are TGCGCCAGCAGCCAAGATTTGGTGCGGGTAGAGACCCAGTACTTC. This codes for CASSQDLVRVETQYF.

This clonotype was seen repeatedly, ten times or more. V gene TRBV4-1 combines with J gene TRBJ2-7; 12 bases match TRBD2. Germline V gene data show CDR1 as MGHRA and CDR2 as YSYEKL. J lost 0 bases, V lost 2 bases, and 8 bases had no gene match. The CDR3 is made up of 18 amino acids. The CDR3 loop reads CASSQMGLAGPSSYEQYF. CDR3 nucleotide sequence: TGCGCCAGCAGCCAAATGGGACTAGCGGGCCCGAGCTCCTACGAGCAGTACTTC.

This clonotype has ten or more counts. V is TRBV13 and J is TRBJ2-1; TRBD2 is a possible D gene (6 bases). Germline CDR1 reads PRHDT; CDR2 reads FYEKMQ (reference sequence). V was trimmed by 2 bases and J by 3 bases, leaving 11 bases between them. The CDR3 extends over 15 amino acids. This chain's CDR3 is CASSLRGTVYNEQFF. Written as DNA, the CDR3 is TGTGCCAGCAGCTTAAGAGGGACTGTCTACAATGAGCAGTTCTTC.

Ten or more counts support this clonotype. The CDR3 DNA reads as TGTGCCAGCCGGGACACCTTTTCCACAGATACGCAGTATTTT. Protein: CASRDTFSTDTQYF. The chain is built from TRBV6-5 and TRBJ2-3; weak D call: TRBD1 (6 bases). V dropped 8 bases and J dropped 2 bases, with 14 bases sitting between them. The CDR3 has 14 residues. Germline-derived CDR1 and CDR2 are MNHEY and SVGAGI.

This clonotype has at least ten counts. This chain connects TRBV7-9 to TRBJ1-2; tentative D call: TRBD1 (5 bases). Germline CDR1 reads SEHNR; CDR2 reads FQNEAQ (reference sequence). Trimming took 1 base from V and 8 from J, leaving 14 bases between them. There are 14 residues in the CDR3. CDR3 bases: TGTGCCAGCAGCTTAGGGGAGGGGCGCCGGGGCTACACCTTC. It encodes CASSLGEGRRGYTF.